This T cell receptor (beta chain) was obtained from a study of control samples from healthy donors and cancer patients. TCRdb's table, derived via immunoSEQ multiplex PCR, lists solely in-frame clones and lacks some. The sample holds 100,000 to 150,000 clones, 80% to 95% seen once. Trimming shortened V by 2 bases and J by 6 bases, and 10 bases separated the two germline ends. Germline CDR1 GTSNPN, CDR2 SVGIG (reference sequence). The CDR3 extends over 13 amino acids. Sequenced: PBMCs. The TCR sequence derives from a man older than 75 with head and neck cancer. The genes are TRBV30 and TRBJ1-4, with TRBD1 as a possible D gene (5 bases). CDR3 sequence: CAWSPGTYEKLFF. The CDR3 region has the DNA TGTGCCTGGAGTCCCGGGACCTATGAAAAACTGTTTTTT.